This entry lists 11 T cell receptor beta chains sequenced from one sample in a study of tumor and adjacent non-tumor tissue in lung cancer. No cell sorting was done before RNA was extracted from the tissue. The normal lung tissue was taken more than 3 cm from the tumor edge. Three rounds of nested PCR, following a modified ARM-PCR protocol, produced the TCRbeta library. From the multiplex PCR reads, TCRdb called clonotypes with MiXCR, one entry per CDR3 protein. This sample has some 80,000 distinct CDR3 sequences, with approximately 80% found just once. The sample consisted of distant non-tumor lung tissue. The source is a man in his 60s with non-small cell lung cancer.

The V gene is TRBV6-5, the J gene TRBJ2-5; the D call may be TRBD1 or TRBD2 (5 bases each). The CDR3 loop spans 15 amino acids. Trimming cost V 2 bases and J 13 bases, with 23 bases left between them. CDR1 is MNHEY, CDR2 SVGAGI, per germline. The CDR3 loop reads CASSYQGRYQEIRYF. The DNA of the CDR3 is TGTGCCAGCAGTTACCAGGGACGGTATCAAGAGATCCGGTACTTC.

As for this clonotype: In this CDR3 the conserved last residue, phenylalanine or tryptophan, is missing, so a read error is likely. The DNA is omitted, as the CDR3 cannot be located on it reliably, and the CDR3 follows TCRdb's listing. The CDR3 loop is CASSDTGIAGAQHL. The rearrangement joins TRBV6-5 to TRBJ2-5; TRBD2, the table's D call, lacks a check against the DNA. CDR1 and CDR2 from the germline V gene are MNHEY and SVGAGI. Both ends counted, the CDR3 spans 14 residues.

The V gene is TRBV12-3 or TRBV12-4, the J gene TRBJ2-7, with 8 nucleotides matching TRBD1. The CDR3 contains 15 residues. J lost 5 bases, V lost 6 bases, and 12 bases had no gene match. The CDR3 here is CASSAPGQGNHEQYF. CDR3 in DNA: TGTGCCAGCAGCGCGCCAGGACAGGGAAACCACGAGCAGTACTTC.

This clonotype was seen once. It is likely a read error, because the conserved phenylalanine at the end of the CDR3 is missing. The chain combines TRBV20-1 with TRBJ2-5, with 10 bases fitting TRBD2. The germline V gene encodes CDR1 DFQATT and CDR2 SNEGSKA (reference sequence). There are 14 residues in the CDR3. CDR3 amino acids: CGAHSGGMIETQYC. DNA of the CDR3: TGCGGTGCTCATAGCGGGGGGATGATCGAGACCCAGTACTGC.

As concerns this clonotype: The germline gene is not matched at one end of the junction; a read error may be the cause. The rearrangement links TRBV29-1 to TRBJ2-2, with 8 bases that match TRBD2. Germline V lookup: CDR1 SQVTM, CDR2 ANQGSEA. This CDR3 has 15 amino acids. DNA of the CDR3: TGCAGCGCGACCGGGACTAGAGGGTTCACTGGGGAGCTGTCTTTT. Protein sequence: CSATGTRGFTGELSF.

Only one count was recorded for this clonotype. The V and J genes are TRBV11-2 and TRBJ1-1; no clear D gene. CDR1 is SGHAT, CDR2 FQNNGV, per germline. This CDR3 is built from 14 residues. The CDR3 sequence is CFSSLLGRDTEAFF. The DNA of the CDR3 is TGTTTCAGCAGCTTACTCGGGAGGGACACTGAAGCTTTCTTT.

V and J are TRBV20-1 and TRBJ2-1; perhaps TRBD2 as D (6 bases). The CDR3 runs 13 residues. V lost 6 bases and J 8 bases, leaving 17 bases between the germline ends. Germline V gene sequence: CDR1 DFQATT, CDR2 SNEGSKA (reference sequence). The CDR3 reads CSASASGGYEQFF. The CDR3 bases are TGCAGTGCCTCGGCTAGTGGGGGGTATGAGCAGTTCTTC.

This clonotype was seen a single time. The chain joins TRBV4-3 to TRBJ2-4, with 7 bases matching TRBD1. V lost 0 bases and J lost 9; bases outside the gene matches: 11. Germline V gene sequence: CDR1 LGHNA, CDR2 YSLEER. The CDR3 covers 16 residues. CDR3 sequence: CASSQDTGTGESIQYF. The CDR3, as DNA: TGCGCCAGCAGCCAAGATACCGGAACAGGGGAAAGCATTCAGTACTTC.

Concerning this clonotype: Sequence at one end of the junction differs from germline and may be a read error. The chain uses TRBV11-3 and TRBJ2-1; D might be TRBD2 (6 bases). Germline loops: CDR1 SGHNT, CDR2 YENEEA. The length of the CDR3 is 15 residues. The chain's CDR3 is CANSLSGVYLNEQFF. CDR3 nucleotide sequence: TGTGCCAACAGCCTCTCGGGAGTTTATCTGAATGAGCAGTTCTTC.

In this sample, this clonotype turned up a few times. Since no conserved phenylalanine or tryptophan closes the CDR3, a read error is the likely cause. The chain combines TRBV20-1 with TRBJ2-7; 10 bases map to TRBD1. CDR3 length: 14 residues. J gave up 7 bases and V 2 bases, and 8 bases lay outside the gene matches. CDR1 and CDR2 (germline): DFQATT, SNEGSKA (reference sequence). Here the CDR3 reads CSARWDRGTREQYL. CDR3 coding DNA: TGCAGTGCTAGATGGGACAGGGGCACGAGAGAGCAGTACCTC.

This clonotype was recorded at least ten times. The CDR3 DNA follows: TGTGCCAGCAGTTGGGACTACGGCGAGCAGTACTTC. This sequence encodes CASSWDYGEQYF. This chain connects TRBV5-6 to TRBJ2-7, with 7 bases lining up with TRBD2. The CDR3 length is 12 residues. J was trimmed by 6 bases and V by 5 bases; bases with no gene match: 5. The germline V gene encodes CDR1 SGHDT and CDR2 YYEEEE.